This TCR beta chain was identified in a study of a mutant IDH1 vaccine in newly diagnosed glioma. Across the whole study: An approximately 62% male, approximately 38% female split and a mean age of roughly 44 years characterized treated patients. Pretreatment consisted of radiotherapy, temozolomide, or both, with most receiving both. Study outcomes and limitations: In approximately 93% of patients, immune responses induced by the vaccine occurred. No link was apparently found between pseudoprogression and changes in top peripheral T cell clonotypes.

Regarding time point: baseline, week 1 (first vaccination visit). Regarding treatment: pre-vaccination baseline after standard-of-care therapy. Assay: immunoSEQ multiplex PCR; the TCRdb copy retains only in-frame clones and omits some. Among 68,000 or so clones, 60% to 85% were seen once, and the ten largest hold roughly 8.2%. On this clone: As yet, its antigen is unknown.

The sequenced sample was PBMCs, obtained from a glioma patient treated with radiotherapy, temozolomide or both. The receptor's source is a man aged 50 to 60 with glioma.

CDR3 DNA sequence: TGTGCCTGGACCACTCAGGGACCTAATTCACCCCTCCACTTT. Translation: CAWTTQGPNSPLHF. The rearrangement links TRBV30 to TRBJ1-6; a weak D match, TRBD1 (5 bases). The CDR3 is 14 residues long. V lost 4 bases to trimming and J lost 6 bases, with 13 bases between them. Germline lookup yields CDR1 GTSNPN and CDR2 SVGIG (reference sequence).